This TCR beta chain was found in a study of blood T cell repertoires in COVID-19. Overall study: PBMCs, B-cell-depleted T cells, or T cells provided the cDNA or gDNA that made up the material.

Authors' methods: Reference gene primer amplification yielded estimated nucleated cell counts. Method: immunoSEQ multiplex PCR; TCRdb's copy keeps in-frame clones and lacks some. V and J calls and clone size are as listed in that table; D and trimming were resolved from the DNA. The table records about 110,000 clones, around 76% of them present only once. This clone has a handful of counts. The clonotype comes from a woman of 80 years or more with acute or convalescent COVID-19. The specimen sequenced was peripheral blood.

CDR3 region: CASSSRGNQPQHF. The CDR3 DNA is TGTGCCAGCAGTTCCAGGGGGAACCAGCCCCAGCATTTT. The gene calls are TRBV6-5 and TRBJ1-5; 7 nucleotides agree with TRBD1. Trimming removed 4 bases from V and 7 bases from J; junction bases left unmatched: 4. CDR1 is MNHEY and CDR2 is SVGAGI in the germline V gene. The CDR3 is made up of 13 amino acids.